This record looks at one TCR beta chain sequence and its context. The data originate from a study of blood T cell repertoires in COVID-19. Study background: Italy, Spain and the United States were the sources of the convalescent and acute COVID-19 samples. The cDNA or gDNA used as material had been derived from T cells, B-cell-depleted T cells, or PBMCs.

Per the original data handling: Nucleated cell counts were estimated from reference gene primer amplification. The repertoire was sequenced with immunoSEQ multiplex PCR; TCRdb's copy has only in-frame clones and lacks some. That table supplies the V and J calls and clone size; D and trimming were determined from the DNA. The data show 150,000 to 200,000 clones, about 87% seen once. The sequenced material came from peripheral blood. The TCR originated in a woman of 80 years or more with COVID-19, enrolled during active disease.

The CDR3 here is CATSDYLAGTDTQYF. In DNA form, the CDR3 reads TGTGCCACCAGTGATTATCTAGCGGGAACGGATACGCAGTATTTT. This chain connects TRBV24-1 to TRBJ2-3; TRBD2 matches at 9 bases. The germline gives CDR1 KGHDR, CDR2 SFDVKD. V gave up 2 bases and J gave up 6 bases; unmatched junction bases: 5. CDR3 size: 15 residues.